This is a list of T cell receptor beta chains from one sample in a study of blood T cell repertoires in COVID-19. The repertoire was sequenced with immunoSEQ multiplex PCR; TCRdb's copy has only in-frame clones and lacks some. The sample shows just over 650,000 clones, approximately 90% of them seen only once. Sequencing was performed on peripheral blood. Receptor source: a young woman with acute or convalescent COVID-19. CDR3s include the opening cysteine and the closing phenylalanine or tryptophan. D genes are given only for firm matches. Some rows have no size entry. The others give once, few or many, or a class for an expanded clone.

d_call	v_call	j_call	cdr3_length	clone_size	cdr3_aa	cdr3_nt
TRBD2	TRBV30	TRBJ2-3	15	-	CAWSSGGGLWDTQYF	TGTGCCTGGAGTTCCGGGGGGGGCCTTTGGGATACGCAGTATTTT
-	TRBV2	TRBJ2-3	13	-	CASTGQSTDTQYF	TGTGCCAGCACCGGACAGAGCACAGATACGCAGTATTTT
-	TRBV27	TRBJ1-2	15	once	CASSPLLRGGEGYTF	TGTGCCAGCAGTCCCTTGCTGAGGGGGGGGGAGGGCTACACCTTC
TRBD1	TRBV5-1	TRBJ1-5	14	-	CASSLEGAKQPQHF	TGCGCCAGCAGCTTGGAGGGGGCGAAGCAGCCCCAGCATTTT
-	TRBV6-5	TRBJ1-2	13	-	CASSTIQGYGYTF	TGTGCCAGCAGTACGATCCAGGGTTATGGCTACACCTTC
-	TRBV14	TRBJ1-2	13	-	CASSLTGNYGYTF	TGTGCCAGCAGCCTGACGGGGAACTATGGCTACACCTTC
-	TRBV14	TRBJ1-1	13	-	CASSRYREGEAFF	TGTGCCAGCAGCCGGTACAGGGAGGGTGAAGCTTTCTTT
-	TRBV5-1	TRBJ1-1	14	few	CASSLVQGGTEAFF	TGCGCCAGCAGCTTGGTTCAGGGTGGCACTGAAGCTTTCTTT
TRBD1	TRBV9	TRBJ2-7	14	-	CASSAWDRGYEQYF	TGTGCCAGCAGCGCCTGGGACAGGGGCTACGAGCAGTACTTC
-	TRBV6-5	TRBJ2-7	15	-	CASTRKGHRTYEQYF	TGTGCCAGCACCCGAAAGGGACACAGAACCTACGAGCAGTACTTC
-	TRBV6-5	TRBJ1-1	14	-	CASTISPAVTEAFF	TGTGCCAGCACCATCTCCCCCGCAGTCACTGAAGCTTTCTTT
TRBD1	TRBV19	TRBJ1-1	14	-	CASSLGQLNTEAFF	TGTGCCAGTAGCCTGGGACAGCTGAACACTGAAGCTTTCTTT
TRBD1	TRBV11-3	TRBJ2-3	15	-	CASSLEQGAWDTQYF	TGTGCCAGCAGCTTAGAACAGGGGGCGTGGGATACGCAGTATTTT
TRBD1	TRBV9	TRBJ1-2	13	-	CASTGQGAWGYTF	TGTGCCAGCACGGGACAGGGTGCATGGGGCTACACCTTC